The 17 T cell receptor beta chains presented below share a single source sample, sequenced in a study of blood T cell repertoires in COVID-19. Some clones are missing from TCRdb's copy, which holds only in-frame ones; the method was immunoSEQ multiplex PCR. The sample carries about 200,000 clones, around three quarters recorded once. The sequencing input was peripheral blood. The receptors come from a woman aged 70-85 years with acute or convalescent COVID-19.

CDR3 loop: CASSDRTGNYSPLHF. The CDR3 region has the DNA TGTGCCAGCAGTGACCGGACAGGGAATTATTCACCCCTCCACTTT. This chain joins TRBV25-1 and TRBJ1-6; TRBD1 matches 8 bases. The ends lost 3 bases at V and 8 bases at J; junction bases unmatched: 6. Per the germline V gene, CDR1 is MGHDK and CDR2 is SYGVNS. CDR3 size: 15 residues.

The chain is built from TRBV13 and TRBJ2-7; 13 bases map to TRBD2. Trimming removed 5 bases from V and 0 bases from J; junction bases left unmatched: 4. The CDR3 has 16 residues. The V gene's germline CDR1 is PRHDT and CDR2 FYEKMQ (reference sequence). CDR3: CASSLRLAGGSYEQYF. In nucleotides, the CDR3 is TGTGCCAGCAGCCTCCGACTAGCGGGAGGCTCCTACGAGCAGTACTTC.

CDR3 nucleotides: TGTGCCAGCAGTGAGACGTTAGGGGTTGGCTACACCTTC. It is translated as CASSETLGVGYTF. J is TRBJ1-2 and V is TRBV6-1; possibly TRBD1 for D (5 bases). The CDR3 consists of 13 residues. Between the trimmed V and J ends, which lost 3 bases and 7 bases, there was a span of 12 bases. Germline assignment: CDR1 MNHNS and CDR2 SASEGT.

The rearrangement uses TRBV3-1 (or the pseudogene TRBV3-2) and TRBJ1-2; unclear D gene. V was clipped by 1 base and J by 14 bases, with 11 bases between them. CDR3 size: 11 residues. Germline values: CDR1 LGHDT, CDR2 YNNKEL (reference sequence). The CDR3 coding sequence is TGTGCCAGCAGCCAAGGGGCCCCACTTACCTTC. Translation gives CASSQGAPLTF.

Here the CDR3 reads CASSMSSNQPQHF. The CDR3 DNA follows: TGTGCCAGCAGTATGTCGAGCAATCAGCCCCAGCATTTT. The genes are TRBV27 and TRBJ1-5; D is unclear. V was pared by 5 bases and J by 1 base, with 6 bases between. CDR1 and CDR2 from the germline V gene are MNHEY and SMNVEV (reference sequence). The CDR3 consists of 13 residues.

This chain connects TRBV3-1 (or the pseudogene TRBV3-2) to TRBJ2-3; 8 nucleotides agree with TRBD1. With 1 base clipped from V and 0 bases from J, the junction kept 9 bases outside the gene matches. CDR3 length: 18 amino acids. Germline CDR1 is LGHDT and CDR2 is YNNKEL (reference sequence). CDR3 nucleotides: TGTGCCAGCAGCCAAGGACAGGGGACCCACTCTAGCACAGATACGCAGTATTTT. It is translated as CASSQGQGTHSSTDTQYF.

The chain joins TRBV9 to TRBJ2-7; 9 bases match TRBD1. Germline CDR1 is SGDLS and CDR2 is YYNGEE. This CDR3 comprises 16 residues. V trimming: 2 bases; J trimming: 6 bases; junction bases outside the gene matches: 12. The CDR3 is CASSVSLDRGTGEQYF. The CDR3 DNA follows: TGTGCCAGCAGCGTCTCCCTGGACAGGGGAACGGGCGAGCAGTACTTC.

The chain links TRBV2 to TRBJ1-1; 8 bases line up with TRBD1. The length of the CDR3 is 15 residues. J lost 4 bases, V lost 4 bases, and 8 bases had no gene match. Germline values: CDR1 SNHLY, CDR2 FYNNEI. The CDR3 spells CASSGIWTGTTEAFF. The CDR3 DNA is TGTGCCAGCAGTGGGATATGGACAGGGACCACTGAAGCTTTCTTT.

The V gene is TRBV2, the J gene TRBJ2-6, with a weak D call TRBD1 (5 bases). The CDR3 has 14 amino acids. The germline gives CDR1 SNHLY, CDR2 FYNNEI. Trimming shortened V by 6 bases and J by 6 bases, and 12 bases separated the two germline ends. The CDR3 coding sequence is TGTGCCAGCAGGGCAACAGGTCCGGCCAACGTCCTGACTTTC. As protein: CASRATGPANVLTF.

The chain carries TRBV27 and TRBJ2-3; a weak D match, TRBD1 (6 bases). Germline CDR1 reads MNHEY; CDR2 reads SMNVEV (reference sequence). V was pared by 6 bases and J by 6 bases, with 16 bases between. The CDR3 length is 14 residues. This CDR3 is CASSRQDPGDTQYF. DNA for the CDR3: TGTGCCAGCAGCAGACAGGACCCAGGGGATACGCAGTATTTT.

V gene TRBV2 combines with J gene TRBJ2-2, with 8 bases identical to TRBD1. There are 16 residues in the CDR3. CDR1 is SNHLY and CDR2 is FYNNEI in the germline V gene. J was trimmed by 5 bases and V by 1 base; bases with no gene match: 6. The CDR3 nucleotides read TGTGCCAGCAGTGAAGTGGCAGGGGGCAGGACCGGGGAGCTGTTTTTT. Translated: CASSEVAGGRTGELFF.

This CDR3 reads CASSLAGFTSGGNEQFF. Written as DNA, the CDR3 is TGCGCCAGCAGCTTGGCAGGATTTACTAGCGGGGGTAATGAGCAGTTCTTC. The chain has TRBV5-1 and TRBJ2-1, with 11 bases aligning to TRBD2. The germline V gene has CDR1 SGHRS and CDR2 YFSETQ. The V segment lost 0 bases and the J segment 7 bases; nucleotides outside the gene matches: 9. This CDR3 region has 17 residues.

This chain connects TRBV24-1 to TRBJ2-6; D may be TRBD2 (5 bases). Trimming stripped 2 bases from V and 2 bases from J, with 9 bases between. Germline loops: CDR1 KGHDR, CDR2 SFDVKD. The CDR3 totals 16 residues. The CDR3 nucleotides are TGTGCCACCAGTGATTGGAACGGGGCTGGGGCCAACGTCCTGACTTTC. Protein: CATSDWNGAGANVLTF.

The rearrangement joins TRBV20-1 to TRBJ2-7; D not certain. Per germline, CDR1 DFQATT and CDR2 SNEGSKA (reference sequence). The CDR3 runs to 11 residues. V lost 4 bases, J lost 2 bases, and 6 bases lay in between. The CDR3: CSAKATYEQYF. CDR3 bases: TGCAGTGCTAAAGCGACCTACGAGCAGTACTTC.

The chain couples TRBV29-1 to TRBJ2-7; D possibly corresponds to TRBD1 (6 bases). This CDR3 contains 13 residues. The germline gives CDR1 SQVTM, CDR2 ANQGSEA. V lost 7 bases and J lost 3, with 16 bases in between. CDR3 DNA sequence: TGCAGCGCAACCGGGACATCCGACTACGAGCAGTACTTC. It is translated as CSATGTSDYEQYF.

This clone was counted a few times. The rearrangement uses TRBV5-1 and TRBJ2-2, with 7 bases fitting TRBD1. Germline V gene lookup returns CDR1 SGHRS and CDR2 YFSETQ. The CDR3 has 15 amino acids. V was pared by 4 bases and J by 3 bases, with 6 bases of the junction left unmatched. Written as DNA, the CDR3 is TGCGCCAGCAGCACGGGACAGAGGGACACCGGGGAGCTGTTTTTT. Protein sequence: CASSTGQRDTGELFF.

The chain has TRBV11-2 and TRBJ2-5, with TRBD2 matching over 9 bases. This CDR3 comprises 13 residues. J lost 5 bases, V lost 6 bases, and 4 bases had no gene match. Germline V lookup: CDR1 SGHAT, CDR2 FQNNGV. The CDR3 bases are TGTGCCAGCAGACTCACTAGCGGGGAGACCCAGTACTTC. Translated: CASRLTSGETQYF.